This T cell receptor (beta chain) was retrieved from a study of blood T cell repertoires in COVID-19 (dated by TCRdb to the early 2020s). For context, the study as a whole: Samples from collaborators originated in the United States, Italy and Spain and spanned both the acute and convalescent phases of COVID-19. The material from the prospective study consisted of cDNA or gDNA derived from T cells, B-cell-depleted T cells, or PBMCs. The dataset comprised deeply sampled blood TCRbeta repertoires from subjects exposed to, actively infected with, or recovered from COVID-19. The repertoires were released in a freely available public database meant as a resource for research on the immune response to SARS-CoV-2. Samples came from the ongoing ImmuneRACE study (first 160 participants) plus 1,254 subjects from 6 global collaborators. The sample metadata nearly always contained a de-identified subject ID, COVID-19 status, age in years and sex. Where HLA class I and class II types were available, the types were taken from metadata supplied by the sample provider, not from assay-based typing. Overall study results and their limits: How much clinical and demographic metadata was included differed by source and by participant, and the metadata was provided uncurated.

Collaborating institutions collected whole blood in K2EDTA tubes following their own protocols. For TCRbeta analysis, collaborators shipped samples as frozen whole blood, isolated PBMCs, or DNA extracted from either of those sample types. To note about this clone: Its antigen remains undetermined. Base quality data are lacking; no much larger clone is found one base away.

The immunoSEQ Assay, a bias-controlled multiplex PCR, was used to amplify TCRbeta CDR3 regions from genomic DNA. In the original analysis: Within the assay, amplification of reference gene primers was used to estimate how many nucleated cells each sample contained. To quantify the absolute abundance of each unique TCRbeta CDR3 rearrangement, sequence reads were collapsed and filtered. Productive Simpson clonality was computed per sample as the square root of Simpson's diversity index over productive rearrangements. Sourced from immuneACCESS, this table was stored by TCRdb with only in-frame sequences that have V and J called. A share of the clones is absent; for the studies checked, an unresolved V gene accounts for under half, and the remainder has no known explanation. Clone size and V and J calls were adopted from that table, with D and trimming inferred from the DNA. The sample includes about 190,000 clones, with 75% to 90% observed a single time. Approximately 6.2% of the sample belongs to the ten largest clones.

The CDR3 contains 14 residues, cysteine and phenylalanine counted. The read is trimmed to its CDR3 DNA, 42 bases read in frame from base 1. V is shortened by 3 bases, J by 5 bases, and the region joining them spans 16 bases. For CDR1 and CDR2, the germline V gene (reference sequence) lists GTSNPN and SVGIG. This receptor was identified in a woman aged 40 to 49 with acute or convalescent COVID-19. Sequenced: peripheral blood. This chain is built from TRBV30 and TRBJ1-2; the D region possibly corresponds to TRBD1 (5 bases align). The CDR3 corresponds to CAWRGKGLTYGYTF. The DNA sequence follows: TGTGCCTGGAGGGGGAAGGGACTGACGTATGGCTACACCTTC. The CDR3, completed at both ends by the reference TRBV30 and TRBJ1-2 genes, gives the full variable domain SQTIHQWPATLVQPVGSPLSLECTVEGTSNPNLYWYRQAAGRGLQLLFYSVGIGQISSEVPQNLSASRPQDRQFILSSKKLLLSDSGFYLCAWRGKGLTYGYTFGSGTRLTVV.